This TCR beta chain derives from a study of Ad26.COV2.S vaccination and SARS-CoV-2 variants. Using immunoSEQ multiplex PCR, the repertoire was profiled, and TCRdb retains in-frame clones only, with some absent. The sample consists of hundreds of thousands of clones, around 93% of them appearing once. Treatment noted: around 19 received Ad26.COV2.S at low or high dose, single or two shots; five or six received placebo; per-sample allocation not given. Day 63 following the first vaccine or placebo injection was when the samples were taken. A Boston adult aged 18-55 years was the donor. Trimming stripped 1 base from V and 1 base from J, with 17 bases between. Per germline, CDR1 MDHEN and CDR2 SYDVKM. The CDR3 has 18 amino acids.

The specimen was peripheral blood, collected in a trial of Ad26.COV2.S vaccine versus placebo. The V and J genes are TRBV28 and TRBJ1-3; no definite D call. The receptor was derived from a person aged 18 to 59 who received the Ad26.COV2.S COVID-19 vaccine or a placebo. The CDR3 region is CASSLSPLWSESGNTIYF. As DNA, the CDR3 is TGTGCCAGCAGTTTATCCCCCCTCTGGTCAGAGTCTGGAAACACCATATATTTT.